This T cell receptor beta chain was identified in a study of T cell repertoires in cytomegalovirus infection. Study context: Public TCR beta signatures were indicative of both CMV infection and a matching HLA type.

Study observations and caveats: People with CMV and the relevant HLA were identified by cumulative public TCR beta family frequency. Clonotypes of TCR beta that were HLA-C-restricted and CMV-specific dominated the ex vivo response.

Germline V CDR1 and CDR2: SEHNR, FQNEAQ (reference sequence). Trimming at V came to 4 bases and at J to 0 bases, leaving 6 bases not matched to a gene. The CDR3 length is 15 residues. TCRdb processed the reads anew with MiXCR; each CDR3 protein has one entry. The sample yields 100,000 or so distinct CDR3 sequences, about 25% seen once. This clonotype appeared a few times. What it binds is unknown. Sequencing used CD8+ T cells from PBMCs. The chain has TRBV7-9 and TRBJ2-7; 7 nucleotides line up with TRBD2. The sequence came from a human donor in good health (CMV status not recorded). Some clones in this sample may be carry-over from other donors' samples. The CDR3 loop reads CASSSQGGSSYEQYF. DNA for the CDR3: TGTGCCAGCAGCTCCCAGGGCGGGAGCTCCTACGAGCAGTACTTC.